The 14 T cell receptor beta chains given below trace back to one sample, sequenced in a study of OX40 agonist ivuxolimab in advanced cancers. TCRdb keeps only in-frame clones here, not all; method: immunoSEQ multiplex PCR. The data contain 90,000 to 100,000 clones, 90% to 95% of them seen just once; the ten biggest clones take up 2.6%. The source was CD4+ or CD8+ T cells sorted from blood, collected in a trial of the OX40 agonist ivuxolimab. These receptors all stem from an adult with an advanced solid tumor such as melanoma, head and neck, liver or kidney cancer.

The gene calls are TRBV5-1 and TRBJ1-2, with a tentative D call TRBD1 (6 bases). Germline V CDR1 and CDR2: SGHRS, YFSETQ. The CDR3 runs to 14 residues. V was clipped by 2 bases and J by 5 bases, with 13 bases between them. Here the CDR3 DNA reads TGCGCCAGCAGCTTACAGGGAAATGATTATGGCTACACCTTC. This gives the protein CASSLQGNDYGYTF.

The chain links TRBV19 to TRBJ1-1; 10 positions agree with TRBD1. The CDR3 is 15 residues long. With 7 bases clipped from V and 4 bases from J, the junction kept 9 bases outside the gene matches. Germline values: CDR1 LNHDA, CDR2 SQIVND (reference sequence). As DNA, the CDR3 is TGTGCCAGTACCAAACTCTGGACAGGGGGCACTGAAGCTTTCTTT. As protein: CASTKLWTGGTEAFF.

CDR3 bases: TGTGCCAGCGGGGGGACAGGGCAGAACATTCAGTACTTC. Protein product: CASGGTGQNIQYF. The rearrangement uses TRBV2 and TRBJ2-4, with 9 bases that match TRBD1. Per germline, CDR1 SNHLY and CDR2 FYNNEI. V was pared by 8 bases and J by 7 bases, with 6 bases of the junction left unmatched. The CDR3 totals 13 residues.

For the CDR3, the DNA is TGCGCCAGCAGCCAAGAGGTGTCGAGCACAGATACGCAGTATTTT. This translates into CASSQEVSSTDTQYF. The J gene is TRBJ2-3, the V gene TRBV4-3; D gene unclear. Germline CDR1 is LGHNA and CDR2 is YSLEER. The CDR3 is 15 amino acids. The ends were cut back, 0 bases at V and 0 bases at J, with 7 bases in the middle.

The gene calls are TRBV19 and TRBJ1-5; TRBD1 matches at 11 bases. Germline V gene lookup returns CDR1 LNHDA and CDR2 SQIVND (reference sequence). V gave up 9 bases and J gave up 1 base; unmatched junction bases: 17. The CDR3 covers 19 residues. In nucleotides, the CDR3 is TGTGCCAGCACCAATGGGGACAGGGGGTCCCTGGCCAGCAATCAGCCCCAGCATTTT. It specifies CASTNGDRGSLASNQPQHF.

This chain uses TRBV2 with TRBJ2-1; 8 nucleotides agree with TRBD1. Germline values: CDR1 SNHLY, CDR2 FYNNEI. With 4 bases clipped from V and 2 bases from J, the junction kept 4 bases outside the gene matches. The CDR3 contains 15 residues. In DNA form, the CDR3 reads TGTGCCAGCAGTGCAGGACAGGGCCCCTACAATGAGCAGTTCTTC. It is translated as CASSAGQGPYNEQFF.

The rearrangement links TRBV14 to TRBJ2-3, with 11 nucleotides matching TRBD2. This CDR3 spans 15 amino acids. The V segment lost 1 base and the J segment 5 bases; nucleotides outside the gene matches: 2. The germline V gene has CDR1 SGHDN and CDR2 FVKESK. The DNA of the CDR3 is TGTGCCAGCAGCCAAGGCCTAGCGGGGGGAGATACGCAGTATTTT. This translates into CASSQGLAGGDTQYF.

V usage is TRBV4-2 and J usage is TRBJ1-4; D is ambiguous. Germline CDR1 and CDR2: LGHNA and YNFKEQ. Between the trimmed V and J ends, which lost 4 bases and 0 bases, there was a span of 12 bases. The CDR3 contains 16 residues. CDR3 in DNA: TGTGCCAGCAGCCCCAGAGGAGGTCCAACTAATGAAAAACTGTTTTTT. Encoded protein: CASSPRGGPTNEKLFF.

This clone was counted between two and nine times. The chain carries TRBV25-1 and TRBJ1-2, with TRBD1 matching 9 bases. The CDR3 extends over 17 amino acids. After removal of 0 bases from V and 8 bases from J, the junction contained 13 bases not matched to a gene. In germline, CDR1 is MGHDK, CDR2 SYGVNS. The CDR3 here is CASSEYTAGTGNSGYTF. CDR3 sequence (DNA): TGTGCCAGCAGTGAATATACGGCTGGGACAGGGAATTCGGGCTACACCTTC.

The chain couples TRBV4-3 to TRBJ1-1, with D perhaps TRBD1 (5 bases). This CDR3 comprises 13 residues. CDR1 LGHNA and CDR2 YSLEER come from the germline V gene. V was trimmed by 0 bases and J by 10 bases, leaving 12 bases between them. CDR3 protein: CASSQDVGVVAFF. CDR3 sequence (DNA): TGCGCCAGCAGCCAAGATGTGGGGGTGGTAGCTTTCTTT.

The genes are TRBV29-1 and TRBJ2-7; either TRBD1 or TRBD2 may fit D (5 bases each). This CDR3 is 11 amino acids long. In germline, CDR1 is SQVTM, CDR2 ANQGSEA. The V and J ends lost 4 bases and 5 bases respectively, with 9 bases between them. The CDR3 here is CSVARDDEQYF. Written as DNA, the CDR3 is TGCAGCGTTGCCAGGGACGACGAGCAGTACTTC.

The rearrangement joins TRBV5-1 to TRBJ1-2, with 8 bases that match TRBD1. This CDR3 region has 13 residues. With 5 bases clipped from V and 7 bases from J, the junction kept 7 bases outside the gene matches. The V gene's germline CDR1 is SGHRS and CDR2 YFSETQ. CDR3 amino acids: CASRGSTGAGYTF. The CDR3 region has the DNA TGCGCCAGCAGGGGATCGACAGGGGCTGGCTACACCTTC.

This chain connects TRBV18 to TRBJ2-1; TRBD1 is a possible D gene (6 bases). The germline CDR1 and CDR2 sequences are KGHSH and LQKENI. Trimming removed 7 bases at V and 8 bases at J, with 15 bases between. CDR3 length: 13 residues. The chain's CDR3 is CASFPGPGDEQFF. The CDR3 DNA sequence: TGTGCCAGCTTCCCCGGGCCAGGGGATGAGCAGTTCTTC. The full variable domain, completed using reference TRBV18 and TRBJ2-1, is NAGVMQNPRHLVRRRGQEARLRCSPMKGHSHVYWYRQLPEEGLKFMVYLQKENIIDESGMPKERFSAEFPKEGPSILRIQQVVRGDSAAYFCASFPGPGDEQFFGPGTRLTVL.

The CDR3 DNA sequence: TGTGCCAGTAGTATTCATGTTGACACTGAAGCTTTCTTT. Protein sequence: CASSIHVDTEAFF. The chain has TRBV19 and TRBJ1-1; no definite D call. The CDR3 sequence is 13 residues long. The V gene's germline CDR1 is LNHDA and CDR2 SQIVND (reference sequence). Deletions cut 3 bases from V and 3 bases from J, with 8 bases between. The whole variable domain, remainder taken from reference TRBV19 and TRBJ1-1, is DGGITQSPKYLFRKEGQNVTLSCEQNLNHDAMYWYRQDPGQGLRLIYYSQIVNDFQKGDIAEGYSVSREKKESFPLTVTSAQKNPTAFYLCASSIHVDTEAFFGQGTRLTVV.